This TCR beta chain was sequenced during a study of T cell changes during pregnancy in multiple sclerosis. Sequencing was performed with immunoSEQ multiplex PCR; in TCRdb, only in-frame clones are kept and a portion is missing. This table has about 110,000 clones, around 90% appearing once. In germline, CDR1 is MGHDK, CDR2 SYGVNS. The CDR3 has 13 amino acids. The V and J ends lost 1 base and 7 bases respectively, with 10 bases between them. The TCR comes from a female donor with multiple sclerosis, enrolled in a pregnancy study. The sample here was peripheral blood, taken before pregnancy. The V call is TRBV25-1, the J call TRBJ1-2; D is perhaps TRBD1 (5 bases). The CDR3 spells CASSEFQDIGYTF. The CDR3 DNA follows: TGTGCCAGCAGTGAATTTCAGGACATTGGCTACACCTTC.